This T cell receptor (beta chain) was observed in a study of shared clonotypes between healthy human individuals. To note about this clone: Its antigen is not identified.

Evenly divided among several immunoSEQ plates was the genomic DNA of each subset. Clones were read by immunoSEQ multiplex PCR, and TCRdb kept only the in-frame ones, dropping some. The sample has roughly 330,000 clones; over 65% are singletons. General study findings and limits: Among non-shared clonotypes, generation probabilities were lower than among those shared by all four donors. Only blood samples were collected, and tissue repertoires likely differ.

V shed 2 bases and J shed 0 bases, with 11 bases lying between them. CDR3 length equals 16 residues. Germline values: CDR1 SGHTS, CDR2 YDEGEE. The chain joins TRBV5-8 to TRBJ2-2; a possible D gene is TRBD2 (6 bases). The specimen was memory CD4+ T cells sorted from blood. As to subset: CD45RA-negative fraction. The sequence was obtained from a man aged 25-40 years in good health. CDR3 amino acids: CASSLIGGTNTGELFF. The CDR3 nucleotides read TGTGCCAGCAGCTTAATTGGCGGGACGAACACCGGGGAGCTGTTTTTT. The full variable domain, its missing parts supplied by reference TRBV5-8 and TRBJ2-2, is EAGVTQSPTHLIKTRGQQATLRCSPISGHTSVYWYQQALGLGLQFLLWYDEGEERNRGNFPPRFSGRQFPNYSSELNVNALELEDSALYLCASSLIGGTNTGELFFGEGSRLTVL.